The entry that follows covers one T cell receptor (beta chain) sequence. Its target is unknown. TCRdb recomputed calls from the reads with MiXCR, one row per CDR3 protein. The table has around 570,000 distinct CDR3 sequences, just under 40% seen once. These data originate in a study of T cell repertoires in cytomegalovirus infection. Overall study: Public TCR beta signature analysis indicated the presence of both CMV infection and matching HLA type. Whole-study results and caveats: Dominant in the ex vivo response were TCR beta clonotypes restricted by HLA-C and specific for CMV.

V shed 5 bases and J shed 4 bases, with 7 bases lying between them. Looked up from germline, CDR1 is LGHNA and CDR2 is YSLEER. CDR3 length: 12 amino acids. The sample was cultured PBMCs, taken from culture after CMV antigen stimulation. The chain is built from TRBV4-3 and TRBJ2-3; possible D gene TRBD2, 5 bases. This clonotype originated in a human donor in good health (CMV status not recorded). Some clones in this sample may be carry-over from other donors' samples. Here the CDR3 DNA reads TGCGCCAGCAGCGGGAGACCAGATACGCAGTATTTT. Encoded protein: CASSGRPDTQYF.